One sample yielded the 22 T cell receptor beta chains listed below, sequenced in a study of blood T cells in healthy people across ages. Then a second PCR, running about 6 to 11 cycles, was carried out with a sample-barcoded 5' primer and a J-beta primer mix. MiXCR was run by TCRdb on the 5' RACE reads, yielding one entry per CDR3 protein. The sample comprises fewer than 2,000,000 distinct CDR3 sequences, 30% to 35% of which are singletons, and roughly 10% rests with the top ten. Sequencing was performed on blood. The receptors were sampled from a woman aged 30 to 39 in good health.

The chain employs TRBV5-1 and TRBJ1-1; unclear D gene. CDR3 size: 12 residues. V lost 2 bases and J lost 3, with 5 bases in between. The germline V gene encodes CDR1 SGHRS and CDR2 YFSETQ. The CDR3 reads CASSLPDTEAFF. Here the CDR3 DNA reads TGCGCCAGCAGCTTACCCGACACTGAAGCTTTCTTT.

This rearrangement joins TRBV20-1 to TRBJ2-5; D call uncertain. The J call is doubtful: the DNA matches TRBJ2-7 better. CDR3 size: 13 residues. CDR1 is DFQATT and CDR2 is SNEGSKA in the germline V gene (reference sequence). CDR3: CSAPQQARYEQYF. CDR3 bases: TGCAGTGCTCCCCAGCAGGCCCGCTACGAGCAGTACTTC.

Written as DNA, the CDR3 is TGCAGTGGCACAAGGCGGATGAACACTGAAGCTTTCTTT. Translation gives CSGTRRMNTEAFF. This rearrangement joins TRBV20-1 to TRBJ1-1; D is ambiguous. Trimming pared 7 bases from V and 0 bases from J, leaving 12 bases between. Germline lookup yields CDR1 DFQATT and CDR2 SNEGSKA (reference sequence). The CDR3 is 13 amino acids.

The chain is built from TRBV9 and TRBJ2-1, with D tentatively TRBD2 (6 bases). Germline V lookup: CDR1 SGDLS, CDR2 YYNGEE. Trimming shortened V by 4 bases and J by 4 bases, and 15 bases separated the two germline ends. The CDR3 has 15 residues. The CDR3 region has the DNA TGTGCCAGCAGCTCCGGGACTTTATCTTACAATGAGCAGTTCTTC. As protein: CASSSGTLSYNEQFF.

The chain links TRBV30 to TRBJ2-1; TRBD2 matches 9 bases. This CDR3 contains 16 residues. Per the germline V gene, CDR1 is GTSNPN and CDR2 is SVGIG (reference sequence). The junction had 3 bases not matched to a gene; V was cut back by 0 bases and J by 0 bases. CDR3 in DNA: TGTGCCTGGAGTGTGGGGCGGGAGGGCTCCTACAATGAGCAGTTCTTC. Its protein product is CAWSVGREGSYNEQFF.

This clonotype was observed a few times. The chain links TRBV4-1 to TRBJ1-5; the match to TRBD1 covers 11 bases. The germline V gene has CDR1 MGHRA and CDR2 YSYEKL. This CDR3 has 15 amino acids. After removal of 4 bases from V and 7 bases from J, the junction contained 6 bases not matched to a gene. CDR3 DNA: TGCGCCAGCAGCCGGTCGGACAGGGGGCAACAGCCCCAGCATTTT. This encodes CASSRSDRGQQPQHF.

This clonotype was detected a few times. The chain joins TRBV6-2 or TRBV6-3 to TRBJ2-3, with 8 nucleotides matching TRBD2. The CDR3 covers 18 residues. V trimming: 3 bases; J trimming: 3 bases; junction bases outside the gene matches: 14. The germline V gene has CDR1 MNHEY and CDR2 SVGEGT. In DNA, the CDR3 is TGTGCCAGCAGTTATAGGCCTCGAAGCGGGGGCCTTACAGATACGCAGTATTTT. Translated: CASSYRPRSGGLTDTQYF.

This clonotype was detected a few times. V gene TRBV15 combines with J gene TRBJ1-2; no clear D gene. Trimming removed 0 bases at V and 0 bases at J, with 11 bases between. The CDR3 consists of 16 residues. Germline V gene sequence: CDR1 LNHNV, CDR2 YYDKDF (reference sequence). The CDR3 here is CATSRDLGRANYGYTF. CDR3 nucleotide sequence: TGTGCCACCAGCAGAGATTTGGGCAGAGCTAACTATGGCTACACCTTC.

This clonotype appeared a single time. The CDR3 does not end in the conserved phenylalanine or tryptophan, so this is likely a read error. V is TRBV29-1 and J is TRBJ2-5; 8 bases align to TRBD1. The CDR3 runs to 16 residues. Germline trimming cut 3 bases from V and 1 base from J; bases unmatched to any gene: 10. CDR1 and CDR2 from the germline V gene are SQVTM and ANQGSEA. CDR3 in amino acids: CSVDRGRLVGQETQYV. The CDR3 coding sequence is TGCAGCGTTGACAGGGGGCGGCTAGTGGGCCAAGAGACCCAGTACGTC.

The chain has TRBV27 and TRBJ2-2, with 12 positions matching TRBD1. V lost 4 bases and J lost 5; bases outside the gene matches: 11. Germline loops: CDR1 MNHEY, CDR2 SMNVEV (reference sequence). CDR3 size: 18 residues. CDR3 DNA sequence: TGTGCCAGCAGTTGGTGGGGGACAGGGGGCGTGAGGACCGGGGAGCTGTTTTTT. Translation gives CASSWWGTGGVRTGELFF.

This clonotype was counted a few times. V and J are TRBV6-4 and TRBJ2-3, with 7 positions matching TRBD2. The germline gives CDR1 MRHNA, CDR2 SNTAGT. CDR3 length equals 14 residues. J gave up 3 bases and V 3 bases, and 3 bases lay outside the gene matches. CDR3: CASSEAGETDTQYF. DNA for the CDR3: TGTGCCAGCAGTGAGGCGGGAGAGACAGATACGCAGTATTTT.

Ten or more counts support this clonotype. The rearrangement joins TRBV29-1 to TRBJ2-1; possible D gene TRBD2, 6 bases. The CDR3 has 16 amino acids. Germline CDR1 reads SQVTM; CDR2 reads ANQGSEA. Trimming cost V 3 bases and J 0 bases, with 15 bases left between them. The CDR3 nucleotides read TGCAGCGTTGAGGGGGTCGGGGGTGTCTCCTACAATGAGCAGTTCTTC. Encoded protein: CSVEGVGGVSYNEQFF.

V and J are TRBV3-1 and TRBJ1-2, with D uncertain. This CDR3 contains 13 residues. V was clipped by 1 base and J by 0 bases, with 3 bases between them. In germline, CDR1 is LGHDT, CDR2 YNNKEL (reference sequence). This CDR3 is CASSQVSNYGYTF. CDR3 DNA: TGTGCCAGCAGCCAAGTTTCTAACTATGGCTACACCTTC.

This clonotype was seen a handful of times. The genes are TRBV20-1 and TRBJ1-2; D gene ambiguous. The ends were cut back, 6 bases at V and 2 bases at J, with 13 bases in the middle. Germline CDR1 is DFQATT and CDR2 is SNEGSKA (reference sequence). This CDR3 region has 13 residues. The CDR3 loop is CSAIRPKNYGYTF. CDR3 nucleotides: TGCAGTGCAATCCGCCCAAAGAACTATGGCTACACCTTC.

The V and J genes are TRBV10-1 and TRBJ2-2, with D hard to call. CDR1 and CDR2 from the germline V gene are WNHNN and SYGVQD (reference sequence). Trimming removed 4 bases at V and 5 bases at J, with 14 bases between. The length of the CDR3 is 15 residues. In nucleotides, the CDR3 is TGCGCCAGCAGTGTTGGGTCTGCTGGGACCGGGGAGCTGTTTTTT. This codes for CASSVGSAGTGELFF.

This clonotype appeared once. The chain recombines TRBV3-1 with TRBJ1-6; D call uncertain. The CDR3 has 15 amino acids. The V gene lost 4 bases and the J gene lost 5 bases, with 12 bases spanning the gap. CDR1 LGHDT and CDR2 YNNKEL come from the germline V gene (reference sequence). The CDR3 DNA sequence: TGTGCCAGCAGCCCGACCAATGGGGATAATTCACCCCTCCACTTT. Its translation: CASSPTNGDNSPLHF.

V and J are TRBV10-2 and TRBJ1-2; tentative D call: TRBD1 (5 bases). This CDR3 contains 14 residues. Between the trimmed V and J ends, which lost 3 bases and 4 bases, there was a span of 12 bases. CDR1 WSHSY and CDR2 SAAADI come from the germline V gene. CDR3 nucleotide sequence: TGCGCCAGCAGTGACCGGACGGGGGGCTATGGCTACACCTTC. Amino acid sequence: CASSDRTGGYGYTF.

This clonotype was counted a few times. V and J are TRBV7-6 and TRBJ2-7; the D gene is possibly TRBD1 (5 bases). With 5 bases removed from V and 5 bases from J, the gap between germline ends came to 16 bases. The CDR3 length is 14 residues. Per the germline V gene, CDR1 is SGHVS and CDR2 is FNYEAQ. The CDR3 nucleotides read TGTGCCAGCAGCCCCAATACAGGATATAACGAGCAGTACTTC. Amino acids: CASSPNTGYNEQYF.

The rearrangement joins TRBV27 to TRBJ2-1; the D gene is possibly TRBD2 (7 bases). Germline V gene data show CDR1 as MNHEY and CDR2 as SMNVEV (reference sequence). Trimming stripped 5 bases from V and 9 bases from J, with 20 bases between. The CDR3 loop spans 15 amino acids. CDR3 nucleotide sequence: TGTGCCAGCAGTCACCGGGGGGCGGGGGTGGGTGAGCAGTTCTTC. It encodes CASSHRGAGVGEQFF.

This clonotype was recorded at least ten times. The V call is TRBV20-1, the J call TRBJ2-3; 12 positions match TRBD2. CDR3 length: 14 residues. The ends lost 2 bases at V and 5 bases at J; junction bases unmatched: 2. Per germline, CDR1 DFQATT and CDR2 SNEGSKA (reference sequence). The DNA of the CDR3 is TGCAGTGCTAGACTAGCGGGAGGGGTAGATACGCAGTATTTT. This encodes CSARLAGGVDTQYF.

This clonotype was counted between two and nine times. The CDR3 nucleotides read TGTGCCAGCACCGAAAGGGGACAGGCCGCGGGAGGCTACACCTTC. As protein: CASTERGQAAGGYTF. The genes are TRBV2 and TRBJ1-2, with TRBD1 identical over 8 bases. Germline V CDR1 and CDR2: SNHLY, FYNNEI. The trim removed 7 bases at V and 8 bases at J, leaving 15 bases unmatched. The CDR3 spans 15 residues.

This chain joins TRBV6-1 and TRBJ2-1; possible D gene TRBD2, 5 bases. Trimming shortened V by 7 bases and J by 12 bases, and 19 bases separated the two germline ends. CDR3 length: 13 residues. Germline values: CDR1 MNHNS, CDR2 SASEGT. As DNA, the CDR3 is TGTGCCAGCAACGAAACAAAACTAGGGCGGCAGTTCTTC. This sequence encodes CASNETKLGRQFF.